Below, 21 T cell receptor beta chains from the same sample are listed, as sequenced in a study of blood T cells in healthy people across ages. Through a sample-barcoded 5' primer and a J-beta primer mix, a second PCR was run for roughly 7 to 11 cycles. TCRdb re-called the 5' RACE reads with MiXCR, one entry per CDR3 protein. The repertoire holds about 750,000 distinct CDR3 sequences, with 53% as singletons. The specimen was blood. Source of these receptors: a man older than 75 in good health.

This chain joins TRBV25-1 and TRBJ1-2; 7 bases agree with TRBD1. The CDR3 is 14 residues long. With 8 bases clipped from V and 4 bases from J, the junction kept 10 bases outside the gene matches. The germline CDR1 and CDR2 sequences are MGHDK and SYGVNS. CDR3 sequence (DNA): TGTGCCAGCTCAACAGACAGGGCTACCTATGGCTACACCTTC. Residues: CASSTDRATYGYTF.

V is TRBV20-1 and J is TRBJ2-1, with 7 bases that match TRBD2. This CDR3 spans 13 amino acids. J gave up 3 bases and V 4 bases, and 3 bases lay outside the gene matches. Germline V gives CDR1 DFQATT, CDR2 SNEGSKA (reference sequence). The CDR3 DNA reads TGCAGTGCTACGGGACTATACTACAATGAGCAGTTCTTC. It is translated as CSATGLYYNEQFF.

This clonotype was detected only a few times. This chain links TRBV28 with TRBJ2-7; possibly TRBD1 for D (6 bases). The CDR3 length is 15 residues. The germline V gene encodes CDR1 MDHEN and CDR2 SYDVKM. Trimming took off 6 bases at V and 0 bases at J, with 15 bases between the two ends. CDR3 protein: CASRAGTKSSYEQYF. CDR3 DNA sequence: TGTGCCAGCAGAGCCGGGACAAAGAGCTCCTACGAGCAGTACTTC.

This clonotype was counted once. The chain links TRBV5-5 to TRBJ1-4; no clear D gene. The V end was cut by 0 bases, the J end by 0 bases, with 6 bases between. CDR1 is SGHKS, CDR2 YYEKEE, per germline (reference sequence). This CDR3 has 15 amino acids. CDR3 protein: CASSLARPTNEKLFF. The CDR3 DNA sequence: TGTGCCAGCAGCTTGGCGCGGCCAACTAATGAAAAACTGTTTTTT.

The chain has TRBV7-3 and TRBJ2-1; a possible D gene is TRBD2 (6 bases). The CDR3 contains 14 residues. Germline V gene data show CDR1 as SGHTA and CDR2 as FQGTGA. The V and J ends lost 2 bases and 7 bases respectively, with 12 bases between them. CDR3 coding DNA: TGTGCCAGCAGCTTAGAGGCTCGGGGGAATGAGCAGTTCTTC. Translating gives CASSLEARGNEQFF. Together with reference TRBV7-3 and TRBJ2-1, the CDR3 gives the full variable domain: GAGVSQTPSNKVTEKGKYVELRCDPISGHTALYWYRQSLGQGPEFLIYFQGTGAADDSGLPNDRFFAVRPEGSVSTLKIQRTERGDSAVYLCASSLEARGNEQFFGPGTRLTVL.

V usage is TRBV29-1 and J usage is TRBJ2-5; 8 positions agree with TRBD1. The J call is in doubt because the DNA end fits TRBJ2-7 better. The CDR3 runs 13 residues. Germline V gene lookup returns CDR1 SQVTM and CDR2 ANQGSEA. The CDR3 coding sequence is TGCAGCGTTGTGAGGACAGGGCGATACGAGCAGTACTTC. Translating it yields CSVVRTGRYEQYF.

This chain joins TRBV6-1 and TRBJ2-7; D may be TRBD1 (6 bases). CDR1 MNHNS and CDR2 SASEGT come from the germline V gene. With 7 bases removed from V and 4 bases from J, the gap between germline ends came to 8 bases. The CDR3 sequence is 11 residues long. CDR3 nucleotides: TGTGCCAGCATTAGGGGGTACGAGCAGTACTTC. Its protein is CASIRGYEQYF.

This clonotype was seen once. The chain couples TRBV7-8 to TRBJ2-1; perhaps TRBD2 as D (6 bases). V was pared by 5 bases and J by 3 bases, with 17 bases between. The CDR3 runs 16 residues. Germline V gives CDR1 SGHVS, CDR2 FQNEAQ. CDR3 in amino acids: CASSPDLQDYYNEQFF. Here the CDR3 DNA reads TGTGCCAGCAGCCCCGACCTGCAGGACTACTACAATGAGCAGTTCTTC.

This clonotype occurred a few times. This sequence joins TRBV20-1 and TRBJ2-1; a weak D match, TRBD2 (6 bases). Between the trimmed V and J ends, which lost 1 base and 1 base, there was a span of 11 bases. The CDR3 covers 15 residues. The germline gives CDR1 DFQATT, CDR2 SNEGSKA (reference sequence). The DNA of the CDR3 is TGCAGTGCTAGAGGCGGGGCGAGTTCCTACAATGAGCAGTTCTTC. It codes for CSARGGASSYNEQFF.

This clonotype was detected only a few times. This chain connects TRBV7-2 to TRBJ2-1; TRBD1 agrees at 8 bases. Germline CDR1 is SGHTA and CDR2 is FQGNSA. V lost 5 bases and J lost 5; bases outside the gene matches: 11. This CDR3 spans 16 amino acids. CDR3 sequence (DNA): TGTGCCAGCAGCCCAGGGACAGGCCGGCCCCACAATGAGCAGTTCTTC. Translation: CASSPGTGRPHNEQFF. Together with reference TRBV7-2 and TRBJ2-1, the CDR3 gives the full variable domain: GAGVSQSPSNKVTEKGKDVELRCDPISGHTALYWYRQSLGQGLEFLIYFQGNSAPDKSGLPSDRFSAERTGGSVSTLTIQRTQQEDSAVYLCASSPGTGRPHNEQFFGPGTRLTVL.

V gene TRBV20-1 combines with J gene TRBJ2-1, with TRBD1 as a possible D gene (6 bases). The V gene's germline CDR1 is DFQATT and CDR2 SNEGSKA (reference sequence). Trimming left V 0 bases short and J 9 bases short, with 9 bases between. This CDR3 contains 12 residues. The CDR3 sequence is CSAREGAPEQFF. The CDR3 bases are TGCAGTGCTAGAGAGGGGGCACCTGAGCAGTTCTTC.

The chain uses TRBV7-2 and TRBJ2-7, with D possibly being TRBD1 (7 bases). Germline CDR1 reads SGHTA; CDR2 reads FQGNSA. This CDR3 is built from 14 residues. V lost 4 bases to trimming and J lost 3 bases, with 13 bases between them. DNA of the CDR3: TGTGCCAGCAGCTGGAGGGGACAGATCTACGAGCAGTACTTC. It yields the protein CASSWRGQIYEQYF.

The rearrangement links TRBV10-2 to TRBJ2-5; either TRBD1 or TRBD2 may supply D (7 bases each). TRBJ2-7 matches the DNA end more closely, so the J call is doubtful. This CDR3 is built from 13 residues. Germline V gives CDR1 WSHSY, CDR2 SAAADI. The CDR3 region is CATRQGGPYEQYF. The DNA of the CDR3 is TGCGCCACTAGGCAGGGGGGGCCCTACGAGCAGTACTTC.

The gene calls are TRBV12-3 or TRBV12-4 and TRBJ1-2; D might be TRBD1 (5 bases). The CDR3 sequence is 13 residues long. V was trimmed by 5 bases and J by 6 bases, leaving 13 bases between them. The CDR3 DNA follows: TGTGCCAGCAGTCTGCGGACAATCAATGGCTACACCTTC. Protein: CASSLRTINGYTF.

This clonotype was detected once. The chain uses TRBV5-1 and TRBJ2-5, with 12 nucleotides matching TRBD2. There are 17 residues in the CDR3. Germline V gene data show CDR1 as SGHRS and CDR2 as YFSETQ. V trimming: 4 bases; J trimming: 4 bases; junction bases outside the gene matches: 11. The CDR3 loop is CASSLPRLAGGGETQYF. CDR3 coding DNA: TGCGCCAGCAGCCTACCACGTCTAGCGGGAGGGGGAGAGACCCAGTACTTC. Full variable domain (remainder filled in from reference TRBV5-1 and TRBJ2-5): KAGVTQTPRYLIKTRGQQVTLSCSPISGHRSVSWYQQTPGQGLQFLFEYFSETQRNKGNFPGRFSGRQFSNSRSEMNVSTLELGDSALYLCASSLPRLAGGGETQYFGPGTRLLVL.

The rearrangement links TRBV27 to TRBJ2-3; a possible D gene is TRBD2 (5 bases). The CDR3 totals 15 residues. Germline V lookup: CDR1 MNHEY, CDR2 SMNVEV (reference sequence). The ends were cut back, 2 bases at V and 0 bases at J, with 9 bases in the middle. DNA for the CDR3: TGTGCCAGCAGTTTACTAGCCCATAGCACAGATACGCAGTATTTT. Encoded protein: CASSLLAHSTDTQYF.

The chain is built from TRBV6-2 or TRBV6-3 and TRBJ2-7; 8 bases fit TRBD2. Germline lookup yields CDR1 MNHEY and CDR2 SVGEGT. The CDR3 totals 16 residues. V shed 5 bases, J shed 6 bases, and the junction held 15 bases outside the gene matches. The CDR3: CASSQTSVLLGGEQYF. The DNA for the CDR3 is TGTGCCAGCAGTCAGACTAGCGTCCTCTTGGGTGGCGAGCAGTACTTC.

There are a few counts of this clonotype. The chain couples TRBV12-3 or TRBV12-4 to TRBJ2-1, with D unclear. This CDR3 has 11 residues. The germline V and J ends were trimmed by 7 bases and 6 bases, with 7 bases remaining between them. The CDR3 DNA sequence: TGTGCCAGCACCCATACCAATGAGCAGTTCTTC. It codes for CASTHTNEQFF.

The chain uses TRBV20-1 and TRBJ1-2; D is perhaps TRBD1 (6 bases). V lost 5 bases, J lost 4 bases, and 14 bases lay in between. Germline values: CDR1 DFQATT, CDR2 SNEGSKA (reference sequence). CDR3 length equals 13 residues. The CDR3 loop reads CSAPRPTGYGYTF. The CDR3 coding sequence is TGCAGTGCTCCACGACCGACAGGCTATGGCTACACCTTC.

This clonotype has only a few counts. The genes are TRBV29-1 and TRBJ2-7; 12 bases map to TRBD2. In germline, CDR1 is SQVTM, CDR2 ANQGSEA. The length of the CDR3 is 15 residues. V dropped 6 bases and J dropped 2; count of bases not matched to a gene: 8. The CDR3 region has the DNA TGCAGCGTACGCATGCTAGCGGGAGGGCCCTACGAGCAGTACTTC. Amino acids: CSVRMLAGGPYEQYF.

This clonotype has only a few counts. The V and J genes are TRBV3-1 and TRBJ2-7; TRBD2 might be the D (5 bases). The V end lost 0 bases, the J end lost 0 bases, and 12 bases lay between the germline ends. The germline V gene has CDR1 LGHDT and CDR2 YNNKEL (reference sequence). The CDR3 consists of 16 residues. The CDR3 bases are TGTGCCAGCAGCCAAGAACCGGGGTGGGCCTCCTACGAGCAGTACTTC. This codes for CASSQEPGWASYEQYF.